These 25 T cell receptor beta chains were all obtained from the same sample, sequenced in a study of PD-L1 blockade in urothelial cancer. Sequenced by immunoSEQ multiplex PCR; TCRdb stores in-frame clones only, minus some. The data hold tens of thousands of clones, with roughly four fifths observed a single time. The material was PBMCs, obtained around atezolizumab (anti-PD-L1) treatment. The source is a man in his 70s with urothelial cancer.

The CDR3 DNA is TGTGCCAGCAGTTCGACAGAGACCCAGAACACTGAAGCTTTCTTT. This sequence encodes CASSSTETQNTEAFF. The genes are TRBV6-6 and TRBJ1-1; a possible D gene is TRBD1 (5 bases). Trimming removed 4 bases from V and 1 base from J, with 13 bases in between. The germline CDR1 and CDR2 sequences are MNHNY and SVGAGI (reference sequence). This CDR3 is built from 15 residues.

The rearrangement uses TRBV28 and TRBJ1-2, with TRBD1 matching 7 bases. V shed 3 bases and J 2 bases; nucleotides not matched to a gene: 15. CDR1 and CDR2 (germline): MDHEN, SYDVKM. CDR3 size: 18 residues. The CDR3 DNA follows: TGTGCCAGCAGTTTCCCCACCTCACAAGGGGGCAGGAACTATGGCTACACCTTC. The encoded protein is CASSFPTSQGGRNYGYTF.

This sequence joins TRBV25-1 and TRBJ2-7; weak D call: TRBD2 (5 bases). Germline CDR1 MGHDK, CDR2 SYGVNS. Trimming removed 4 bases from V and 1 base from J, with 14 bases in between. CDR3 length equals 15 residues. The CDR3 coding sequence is TGTGCCAGCAGTGCAGTTGGGAGTTTGTCCTACGAGCAGTACTTC. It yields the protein CASSAVGSLSYEQYF.

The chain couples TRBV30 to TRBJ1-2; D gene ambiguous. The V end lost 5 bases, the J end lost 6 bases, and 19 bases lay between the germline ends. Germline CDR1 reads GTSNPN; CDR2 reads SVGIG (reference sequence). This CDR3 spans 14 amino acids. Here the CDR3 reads CAWESEWTGNGYTF. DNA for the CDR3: TGTGCCTGGGAATCGGAGTGGACCGGGAATGGCTACACCTTC.

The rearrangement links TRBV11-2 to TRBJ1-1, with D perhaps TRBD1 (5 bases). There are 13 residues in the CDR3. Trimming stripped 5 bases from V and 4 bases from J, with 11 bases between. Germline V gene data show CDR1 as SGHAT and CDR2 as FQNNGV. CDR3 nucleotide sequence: TGTGCCAGCAGCACGGACGGGGGCACTGAAGCTTTCTTT. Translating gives CASSTDGGTEAFF.

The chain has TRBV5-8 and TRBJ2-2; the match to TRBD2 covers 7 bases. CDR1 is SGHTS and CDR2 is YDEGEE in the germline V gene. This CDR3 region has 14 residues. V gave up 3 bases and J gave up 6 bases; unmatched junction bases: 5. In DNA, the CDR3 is TGTGCCAGCAGCTCAGGACTAGGATCCGGGGAGCTGTTTTTT. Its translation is CASSSGLGSGELFF.

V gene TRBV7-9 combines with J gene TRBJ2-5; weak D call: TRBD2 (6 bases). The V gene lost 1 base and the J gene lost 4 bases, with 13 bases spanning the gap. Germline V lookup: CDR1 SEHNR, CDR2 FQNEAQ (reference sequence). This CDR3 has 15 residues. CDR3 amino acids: CASSLVQGGRETQYF. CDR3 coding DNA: TGTGCCAGCAGCTTAGTTCAGGGAGGCAGAGAGACCCAGTACTTC. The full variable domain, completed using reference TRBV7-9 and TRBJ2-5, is DTGVSQNPRHKITKRGQNVTFRCDPISEHNRLYWYRQTLGQGPEFLTYFQNEAQLEKSRLLSDRFSAERPKGSFSTLEIQRTEQGDSAMYLCASSLVQGGRETQYFGPGTRLLVL.

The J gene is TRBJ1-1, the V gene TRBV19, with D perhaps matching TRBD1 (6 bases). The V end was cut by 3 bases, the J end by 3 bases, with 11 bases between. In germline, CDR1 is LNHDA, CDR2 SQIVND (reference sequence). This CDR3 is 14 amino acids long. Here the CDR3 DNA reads TGTGCCAGTAGTATCCTAGGGGGAGACACTGAAGCTTTCTTT. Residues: CASSILGGDTEAFF.

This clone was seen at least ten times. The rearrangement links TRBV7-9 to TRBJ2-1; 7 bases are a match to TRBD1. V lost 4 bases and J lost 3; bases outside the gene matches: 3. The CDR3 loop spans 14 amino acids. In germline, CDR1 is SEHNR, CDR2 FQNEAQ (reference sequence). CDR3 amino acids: CASSSRTGYNEQFF. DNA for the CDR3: TGTGCCAGCAGCTCACGGACAGGCTACAATGAGCAGTTCTTC. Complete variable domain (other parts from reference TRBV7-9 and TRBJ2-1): DTGVSQNPRHKITKRGQNVTFRCDPISEHNRLYWYRQTLGQGPEFLTYFQNEAQLEKSRLLSDRFSAERPKGSFSTLEIQRTEQGDSAMYLCASSSRTGYNEQFFGPGTRLTVL.

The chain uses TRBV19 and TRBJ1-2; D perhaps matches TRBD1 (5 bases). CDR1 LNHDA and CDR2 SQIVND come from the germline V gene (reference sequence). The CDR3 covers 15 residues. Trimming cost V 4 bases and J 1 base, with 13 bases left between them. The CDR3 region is CASSTGRIFNYGYTF. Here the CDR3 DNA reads TGTGCCAGTAGTACAGGGAGGATTTTTAACTATGGCTACACCTTC.

CDR3 sequence (DNA): TGTGCCAGCAGTTCCACTCGGGGAAAGCCCCAGCATTTT. Its protein is CASSSTRGKPQHF. The genes are TRBV6-5 and TRBJ1-5; no definite D call. The V gene's germline CDR1 is MNHEY and CDR2 SVGAGI. This CDR3 comprises 13 residues. Trimming removed 4 bases at V and 8 bases at J, with 12 bases between.

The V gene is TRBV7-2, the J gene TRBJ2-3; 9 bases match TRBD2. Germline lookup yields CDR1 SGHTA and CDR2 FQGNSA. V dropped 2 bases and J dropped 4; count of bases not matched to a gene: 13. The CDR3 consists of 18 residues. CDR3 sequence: CASSLFRMREGRADTQYF. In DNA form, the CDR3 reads TGTGCCAGCAGCTTATTTAGGATGCGGGAGGGCCGGGCAGATACGCAGTATTTT.

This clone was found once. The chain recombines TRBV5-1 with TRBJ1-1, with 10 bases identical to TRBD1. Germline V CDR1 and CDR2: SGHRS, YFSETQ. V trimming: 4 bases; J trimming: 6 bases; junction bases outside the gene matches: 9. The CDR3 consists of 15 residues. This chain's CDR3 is CASSGSTGTGAEAFF. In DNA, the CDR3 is TGCGCCAGCAGCGGTAGCACCGGGACAGGGGCTGAAGCTTTCTTT.

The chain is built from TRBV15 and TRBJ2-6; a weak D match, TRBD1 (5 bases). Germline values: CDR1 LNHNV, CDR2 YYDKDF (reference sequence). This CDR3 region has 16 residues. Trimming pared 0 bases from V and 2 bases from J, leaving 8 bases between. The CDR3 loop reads CATSRDPRAGANVLTF. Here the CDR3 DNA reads TGTGCCACCAGCAGAGACCCCAGGGCTGGGGCCAACGTCCTGACTTTC.

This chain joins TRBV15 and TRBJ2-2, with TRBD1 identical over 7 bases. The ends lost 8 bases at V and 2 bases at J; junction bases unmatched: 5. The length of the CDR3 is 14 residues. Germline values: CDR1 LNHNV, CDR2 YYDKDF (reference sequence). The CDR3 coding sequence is TGTGCCACCGTTGGACAGGCCAACACCGGGGAGCTGTTTTTT. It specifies CATVGQANTGELFF.

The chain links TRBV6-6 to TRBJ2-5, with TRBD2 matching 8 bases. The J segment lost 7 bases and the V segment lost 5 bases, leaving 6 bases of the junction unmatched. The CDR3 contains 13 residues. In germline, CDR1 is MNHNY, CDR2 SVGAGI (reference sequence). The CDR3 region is CASSGTAGGTQYF. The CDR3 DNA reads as TGTGCCAGCAGTGGGACGGCGGGGGGGACCCAGTACTTC.

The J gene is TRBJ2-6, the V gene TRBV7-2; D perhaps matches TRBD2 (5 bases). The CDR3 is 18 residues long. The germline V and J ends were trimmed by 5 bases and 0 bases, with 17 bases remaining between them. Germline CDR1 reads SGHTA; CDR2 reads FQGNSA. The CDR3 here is CASSITTGLRSGANVLTF. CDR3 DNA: TGTGCCAGCAGCATAACGACTGGACTCCGCTCTGGGGCCAACGTCCTGACTTTC.

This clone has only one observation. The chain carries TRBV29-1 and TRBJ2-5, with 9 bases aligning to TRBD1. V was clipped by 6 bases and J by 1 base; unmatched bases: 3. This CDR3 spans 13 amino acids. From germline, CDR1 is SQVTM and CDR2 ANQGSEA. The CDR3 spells CSVVGQGQETQYF. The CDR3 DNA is TGCAGCGTCGTGGGACAGGGCCAAGAGACCCAGTACTTC. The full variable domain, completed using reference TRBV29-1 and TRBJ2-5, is SAVISQKPSRDICQRGTSLTIQCQVDSQVTMMFWYRQQPGQSLTLIATANQGSEATYESGFVIDKFPISRPNLTFSTLTVSNMSPEDSSIYLCSVVGQGQETQYFGPGTRLLVL.

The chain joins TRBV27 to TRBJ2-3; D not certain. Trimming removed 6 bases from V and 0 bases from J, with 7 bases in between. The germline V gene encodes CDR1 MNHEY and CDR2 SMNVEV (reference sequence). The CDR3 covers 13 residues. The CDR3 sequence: CASRQWSTDTQYF. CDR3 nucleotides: TGTGCCAGCAGGCAGTGGAGCACAGATACGCAGTATTTT.

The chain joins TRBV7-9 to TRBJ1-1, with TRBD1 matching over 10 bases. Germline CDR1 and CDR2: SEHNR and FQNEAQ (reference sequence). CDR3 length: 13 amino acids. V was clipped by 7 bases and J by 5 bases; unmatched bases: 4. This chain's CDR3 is CASKTGGTTEAFF. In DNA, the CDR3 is TGTGCCAGCAAGACAGGGGGCACGACTGAAGCTTTCTTT.

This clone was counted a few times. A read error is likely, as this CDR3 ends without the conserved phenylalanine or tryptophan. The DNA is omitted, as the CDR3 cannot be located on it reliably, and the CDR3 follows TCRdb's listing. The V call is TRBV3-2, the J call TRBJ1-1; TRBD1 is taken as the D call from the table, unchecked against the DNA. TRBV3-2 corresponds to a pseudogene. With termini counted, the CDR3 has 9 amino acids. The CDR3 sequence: CASSHTPYR.

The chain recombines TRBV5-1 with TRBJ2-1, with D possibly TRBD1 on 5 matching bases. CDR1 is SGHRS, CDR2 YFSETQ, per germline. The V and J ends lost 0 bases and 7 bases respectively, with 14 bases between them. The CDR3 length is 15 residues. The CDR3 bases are TGCGCCAGCAGCTTGGCACGGACAAACAATAATGAGCAGTTCTTC. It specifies CASSLARTNNNEQFF.

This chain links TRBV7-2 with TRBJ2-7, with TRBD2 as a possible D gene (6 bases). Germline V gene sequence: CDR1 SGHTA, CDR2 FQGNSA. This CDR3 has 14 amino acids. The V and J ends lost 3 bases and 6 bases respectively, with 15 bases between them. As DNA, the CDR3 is TGTGCCAGCAGCTTTAGCGGAGAGAGGGTCGAGCAGTACTTC. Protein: CASSFSGERVEQYF.

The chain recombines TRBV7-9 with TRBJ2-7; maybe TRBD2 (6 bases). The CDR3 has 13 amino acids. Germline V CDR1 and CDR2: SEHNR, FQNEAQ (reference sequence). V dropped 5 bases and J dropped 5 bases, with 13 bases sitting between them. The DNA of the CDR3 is TGTGCCAGCAGCCTGGGGGGTTTGGACGAGCAGTACTTC. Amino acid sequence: CASSLGGLDEQYF.

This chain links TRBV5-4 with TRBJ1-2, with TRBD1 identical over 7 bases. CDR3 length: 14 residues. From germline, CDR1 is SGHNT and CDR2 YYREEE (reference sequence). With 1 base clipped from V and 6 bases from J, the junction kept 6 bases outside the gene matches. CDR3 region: CASSLSQGVDGYTF. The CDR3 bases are TGTGCCAGCAGCTTGTCTCAGGGGGTAGATGGCTACACCTTC. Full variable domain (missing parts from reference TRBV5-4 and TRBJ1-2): ETGVTQSPTHLIKTRGQQVTLRCSSQSGHNTVSWYQQALGQGPQFIFQYYREEENGRGNFPPRFSGLQFPNYSSELNVNALELDDSALYLCASSLSQGVDGYTFGSGTRLTVV.